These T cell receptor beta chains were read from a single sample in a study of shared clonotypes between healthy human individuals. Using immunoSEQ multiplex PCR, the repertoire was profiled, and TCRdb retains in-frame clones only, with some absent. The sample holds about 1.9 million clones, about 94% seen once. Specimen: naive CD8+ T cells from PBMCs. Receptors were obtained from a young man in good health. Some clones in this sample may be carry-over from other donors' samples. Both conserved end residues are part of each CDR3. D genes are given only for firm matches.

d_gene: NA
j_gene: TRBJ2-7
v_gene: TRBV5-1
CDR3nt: TGCGCCAGCAGCTTTTTCGGAGTCTCCTACGAGCAGTACTTC
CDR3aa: CASSFFGVSYEQYF

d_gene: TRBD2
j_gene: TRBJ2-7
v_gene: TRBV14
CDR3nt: TGTGCCAGCAGCCGACTGAGCGGGACCCACGAGCAGTACTTC
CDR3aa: CASSRLSGTHEQYF

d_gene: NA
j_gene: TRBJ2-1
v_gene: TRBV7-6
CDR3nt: TGTGCCAGCAGCTTATTTGAGGGTCCTTACAATGAGCAGTTCTTC
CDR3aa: CASSLFEGPYNEQFF

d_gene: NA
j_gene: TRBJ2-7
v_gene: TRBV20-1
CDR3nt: TGCAGTGCCCCGGCAGGGATCGAGCAGTACTTC
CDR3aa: CSAPAGIEQYF

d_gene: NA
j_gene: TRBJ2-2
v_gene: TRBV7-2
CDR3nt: TGTGCCAGGCCAACAGGGTCGGGGGTTGCCGGGGAGCTGTTTTTT
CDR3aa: CARPTGSGVAGELFF

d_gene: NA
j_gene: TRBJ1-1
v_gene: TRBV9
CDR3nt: TGTGCCAGCAGCGACGGACGGAGGAACACTGAAGCTTTCTTT
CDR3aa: CASSDGRRNTEAFF

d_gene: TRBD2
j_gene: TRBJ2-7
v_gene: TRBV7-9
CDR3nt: TGTGCCAGCAGCTGGACTAGCGGGACGGAGCAGTACTTC
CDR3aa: CASSWTSGTEQYF

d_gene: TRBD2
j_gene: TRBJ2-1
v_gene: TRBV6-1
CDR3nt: TGTGCCGCCGTCAGCGGGAGGTTCAATGAGCAGTTCTTC
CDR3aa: CAAVSGRFNEQFF

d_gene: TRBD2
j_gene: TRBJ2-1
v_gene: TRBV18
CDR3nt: TGTGCCAGCTCACCACCTACCCTAGCGGGAGTATTGGATGAGCAGTTCTTC
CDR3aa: CASSPPTLAGVLDEQFF

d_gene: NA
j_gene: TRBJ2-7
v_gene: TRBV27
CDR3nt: TGTGCCAGCAGTTTTTACGGGAACGAGCAGTACTTC
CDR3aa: CASSFYGNEQYF